The following is a TCR beta chain sequence with its context. This entry is derived from a study of cytomegalovirus exposure and HLA in healthy donors. The PCR made use of 60 Vbeta and 13 Jbeta primers. Clones were sequenced by immunoSEQ multiplex PCR, and TCRdb holds only the in-frame ones, with some missing. The sample shows under 150,000 clones, over 70% of them seen only once. Germline assignment: CDR1 SGHRS and CDR2 YFSETQ. This CDR3 is 13 amino acids long. With 0 bases removed from V and 8 bases from J, the gap between germline ends came to 10 bases. Sequenced material: PBMCs. This TCR was recovered from a woman aged 40 to 49 in good health and CMV-seropositive. The chain links TRBV5-1 to TRBJ2-3; D might be TRBD1 (5 bases). Written as DNA, the CDR3 is TGCGCCAGCAGCTTGGGGCAGGGCGGTACGCAGTATTTT. Encoded protein: CASSLGQGGTQYF.